This T cell receptor beta chain was recorded in a study of cytomegalovirus exposure and HLA in healthy donors. In germline, CDR1 is SGHVS, CDR2 FQNEAQ. Germline trimming cut 5 bases from V and 5 bases from J; bases unmatched to any gene: 10. This CDR3 comprises 15 residues. A multiplex PCR was run with 60 Vbeta primers and 13 Jbeta primers. Using immunoSEQ multiplex PCR, the repertoire was profiled, and TCRdb retains in-frame clones only, with some absent. This repertoire shows 160,000 or so clones, around 79% found once; its top ten account for 2.5%. Each donor was nominally healthy when sampled (though unrecorded immune exposures were likely).

The chain employs TRBV7-8 and TRBJ2-7; 9 bases align to TRBD2. The sequenced sample was PBMCs. The source of this sequence is a female donor in good health and CMV-seronegative. Here the CDR3 DNA reads TGTGCCAGCAGCGCCCCTTCTAGCGGGATCCACGAGCAGTACTTC. The encoded protein is CASSAPSSGIHEQYF.